Sequencing of this T cell receptor beta chain was carried out in a study of regulatory T cells in long-lasting Graves disease. Overall study findings and caveats: TCR diversity was lower in persistent than newly diagnosed Graves' disease.

Time point reported: newly diagnosed GD, antithyroid drugs for less than 3 months. Construction of the TCR library relied on RNA isolated from PBMCs. This clonotype showed up many times. Its antigen is still unknown. Trimming left V 3 bases short and J 4 bases short, with 17 bases between. The CDR3 spans 16 residues. Germline values: CDR1 MNHEY, CDR2 SMNVEV (reference sequence). CDR3-region Arm-PCR and iRepertoire HTBI primers produced the TCR beta libraries. MiXCR, run by TCRdb on the multiplex PCR reads, gives a single entry per CDR3 protein. Of about 500,000 distinct CDR3 sequences detected, about 12% appear once; the ten largest clones hold roughly 8.9%. The same data also went into a second study, on T cells in Graves' hyperthyroidism and ophthalmopathy. Per that paper: The HTBI primer set drove a first-round RT-PCR of the TCR CDR3. In simple terms, a model built on 13 V-J features told ophthalmopathy apart from stable hyperthyroidism.

The V and J genes are TRBV27 and TRBJ2-3; perhaps TRBD2 as D (6 bases). The sample consisted of peripheral blood mononuclear cells (PBMCs), taken at new diagnosis, from a patient treated with antithyroid drugs. This TCR derives from a woman in her twenties or thirties with Graves disease. Written as DNA, the CDR3 is TGTGCCAGCAGTTTCCTCCTGGCGGGATCCGCAGATACGCAGTATTTT. Protein: CASSFLLAGSADTQYF.